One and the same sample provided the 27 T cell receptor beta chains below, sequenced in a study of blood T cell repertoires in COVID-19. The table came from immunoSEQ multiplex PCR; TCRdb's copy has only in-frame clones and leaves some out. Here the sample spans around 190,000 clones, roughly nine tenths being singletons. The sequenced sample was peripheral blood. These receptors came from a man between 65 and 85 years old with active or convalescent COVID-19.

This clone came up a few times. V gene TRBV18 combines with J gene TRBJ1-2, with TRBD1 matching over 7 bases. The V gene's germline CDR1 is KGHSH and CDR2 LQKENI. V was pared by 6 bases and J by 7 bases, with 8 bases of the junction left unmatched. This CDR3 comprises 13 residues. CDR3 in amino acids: CASSNTQGVGYTF. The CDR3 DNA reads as TGTGCCAGCTCTAACACCCAGGGGGTTGGCTACACCTTC.

CDR3 in amino acids: CASSLSGGWSGELFF. The CDR3, as DNA: TGTGCCAGCAGCTTATCGGGGGGTTGGTCCGGGGAGCTGTTTTTT. V and J are TRBV11-2 and TRBJ2-2, with 7 bases matching TRBD2. The V segment lost 2 bases and the J segment 6 bases; nucleotides outside the gene matches: 6. This CDR3 contains 15 residues. CDR1 and CDR2 from the germline V gene are SGHAT and FQNNGV.

CDR3 loop: CASSVGRTGGFRVRQPQHF. CDR3 DNA: TGTGCCAGCAGTGTGGGGAGGACAGGGGGCTTCCGTGTGCGTCAGCCCCAGCATTTT. The rearrangement joins TRBV27 to TRBJ1-5, with TRBD1 matching 11 bases. Germline V gene sequence: CDR1 MNHEY, CDR2 SMNVEV (reference sequence). Germline trimming cut 5 bases from V and 6 bases from J; bases unmatched to any gene: 18. This CDR3 spans 19 amino acids.

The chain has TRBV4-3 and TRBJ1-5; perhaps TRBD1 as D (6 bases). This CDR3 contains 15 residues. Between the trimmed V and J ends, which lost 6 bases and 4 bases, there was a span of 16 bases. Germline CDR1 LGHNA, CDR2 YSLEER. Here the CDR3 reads CASRIDRSSNQPQHF. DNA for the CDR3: TGCGCCAGCAGGATTGACAGGTCGTCTAATCAGCCCCAGCATTTT.

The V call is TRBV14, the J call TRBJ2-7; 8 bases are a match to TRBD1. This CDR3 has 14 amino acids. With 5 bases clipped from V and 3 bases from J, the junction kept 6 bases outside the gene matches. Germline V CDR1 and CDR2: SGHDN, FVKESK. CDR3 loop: CASSNDRGGYEQYF. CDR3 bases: TGTGCCAGCAGCAACGACAGGGGAGGCTACGAGCAGTACTTC.

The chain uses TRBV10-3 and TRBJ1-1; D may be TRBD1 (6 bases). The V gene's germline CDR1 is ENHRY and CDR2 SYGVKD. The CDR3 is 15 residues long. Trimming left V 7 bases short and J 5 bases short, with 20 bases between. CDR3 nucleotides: TGTGCCATCATGGACCGACAGGCCGCGAATACTGAAGCTTTCTTT. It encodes CAIMDRQAANTEAFF.

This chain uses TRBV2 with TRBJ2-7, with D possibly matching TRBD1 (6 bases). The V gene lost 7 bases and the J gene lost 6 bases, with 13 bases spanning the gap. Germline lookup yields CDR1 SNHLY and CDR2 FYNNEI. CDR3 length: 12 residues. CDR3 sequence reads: CASIEQGGEQYF. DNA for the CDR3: TGTGCCAGCATCGAACAGGGCGGCGAGCAGTACTTC.

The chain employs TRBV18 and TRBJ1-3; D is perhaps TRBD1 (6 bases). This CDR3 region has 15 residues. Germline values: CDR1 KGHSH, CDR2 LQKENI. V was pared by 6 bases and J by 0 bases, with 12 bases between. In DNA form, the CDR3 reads TGTGCCAGCTCTGCTACAGGGACCTCTGGAAACACCATATATTTT. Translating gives CASSATGTSGNTIYF.

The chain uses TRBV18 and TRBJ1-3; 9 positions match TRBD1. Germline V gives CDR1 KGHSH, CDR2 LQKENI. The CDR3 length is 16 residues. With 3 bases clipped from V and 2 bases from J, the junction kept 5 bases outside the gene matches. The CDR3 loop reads CASSPIGTGTGNTIYF. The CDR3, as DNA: TGTGCCAGCTCACCTATCGGGACAGGGACTGGAAACACCATATATTTT.

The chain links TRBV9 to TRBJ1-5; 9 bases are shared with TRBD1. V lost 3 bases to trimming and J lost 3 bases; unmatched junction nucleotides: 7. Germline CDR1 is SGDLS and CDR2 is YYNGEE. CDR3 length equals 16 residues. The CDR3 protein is CASSAGQGRTNQPQHF. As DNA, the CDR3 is TGTGCCAGCAGCGCAGGACAGGGGAGGACCAATCAGCCCCAGCATTTT.

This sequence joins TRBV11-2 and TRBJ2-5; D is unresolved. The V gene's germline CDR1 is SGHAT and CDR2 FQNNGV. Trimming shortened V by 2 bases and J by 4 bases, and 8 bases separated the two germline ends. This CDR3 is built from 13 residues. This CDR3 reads CASSLRTVETQYF. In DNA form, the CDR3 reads TGTGCCAGCAGCTTAAGAACAGTAGAGACCCAGTACTTC.

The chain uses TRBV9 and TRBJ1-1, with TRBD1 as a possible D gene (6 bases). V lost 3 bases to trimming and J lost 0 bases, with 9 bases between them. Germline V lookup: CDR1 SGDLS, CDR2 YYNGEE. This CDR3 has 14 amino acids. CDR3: CASSATGMNTEAFF. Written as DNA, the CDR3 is TGTGCCAGCAGCGCGACAGGAATGAACACTGAAGCTTTCTTT.

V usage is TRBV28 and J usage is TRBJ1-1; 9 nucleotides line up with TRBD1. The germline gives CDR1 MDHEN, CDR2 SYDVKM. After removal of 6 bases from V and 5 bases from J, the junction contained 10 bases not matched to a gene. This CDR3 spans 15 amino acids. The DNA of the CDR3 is TGTGCCAGCAGGGCCTCACAGGGGGCTATTACTGAAGCTTTCTTT. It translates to CASRASQGAITEAFF.

CDR3 nucleotide sequence: TGTGCCAGCAACCGGGACACCCCGAACACCGGGGAGCTGTTTTTT. Amino acid sequence: CASNRDTPNTGELFF. V usage is TRBV2 and J usage is TRBJ2-2; possibly TRBD1 for D (6 bases). Germline V CDR1 and CDR2: SNHLY, FYNNEI. The CDR3 loop spans 15 amino acids. V lost 7 bases and J 0 bases, leaving 12 bases between the germline ends.

The chain's CDR3 is CASSYRPGYPDTQYF. CDR3 coding DNA: TGTGCCAGCAGTTACCGGCCAGGGTATCCAGATACGCAGTATTTT. The V and J genes are TRBV6-2 or TRBV6-3 and TRBJ2-3; D might be TRBD1 (5 bases). The length of the CDR3 is 15 residues. Looked up from germline, CDR1 is MNHEY and CDR2 is SVGEGT. The germline V and J ends were trimmed by 2 bases and 4 bases, with 13 bases remaining between them.

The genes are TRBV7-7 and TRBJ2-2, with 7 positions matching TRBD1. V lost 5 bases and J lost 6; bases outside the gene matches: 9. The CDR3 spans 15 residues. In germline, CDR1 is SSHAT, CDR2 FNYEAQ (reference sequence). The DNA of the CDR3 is TGTGCCAGCAGCGCGACAACAGGGGCGGCCGGGGAGCTGTTTTTT. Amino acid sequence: CASSATTGAAGELFF.

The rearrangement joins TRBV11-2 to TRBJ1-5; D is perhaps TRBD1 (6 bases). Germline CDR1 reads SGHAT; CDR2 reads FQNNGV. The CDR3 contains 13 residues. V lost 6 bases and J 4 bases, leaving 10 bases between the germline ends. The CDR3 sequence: CASSLQGNQPQHF. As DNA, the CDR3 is TGTGCCAGCAGTCTTCAGGGGAATCAGCCCCAGCATTTT.

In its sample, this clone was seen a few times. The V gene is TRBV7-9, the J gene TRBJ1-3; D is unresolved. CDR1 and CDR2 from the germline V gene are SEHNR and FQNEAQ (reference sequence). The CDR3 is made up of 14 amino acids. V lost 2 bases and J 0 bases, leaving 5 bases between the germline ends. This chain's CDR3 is CASSLSRSGNTIYF. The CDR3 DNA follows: TGTGCCAGCAGCTTATCCCGCTCTGGAAACACCATATATTTT.

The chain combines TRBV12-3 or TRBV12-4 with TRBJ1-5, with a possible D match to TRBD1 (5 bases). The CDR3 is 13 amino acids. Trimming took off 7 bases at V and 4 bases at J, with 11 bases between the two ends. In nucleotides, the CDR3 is TGTGCCAGCACCTCCAGGGTAAATCAGCCCCAGCATTTT. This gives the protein CASTSRVNQPQHF.

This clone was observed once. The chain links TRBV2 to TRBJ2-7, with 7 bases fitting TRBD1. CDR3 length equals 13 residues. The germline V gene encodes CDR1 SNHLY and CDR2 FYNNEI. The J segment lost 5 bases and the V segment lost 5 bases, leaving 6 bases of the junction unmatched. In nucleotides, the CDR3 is TGTGCCAGCAGTTATGACAGGGTGGACGAGCAGTACTTC. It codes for CASSYDRVDEQYF.

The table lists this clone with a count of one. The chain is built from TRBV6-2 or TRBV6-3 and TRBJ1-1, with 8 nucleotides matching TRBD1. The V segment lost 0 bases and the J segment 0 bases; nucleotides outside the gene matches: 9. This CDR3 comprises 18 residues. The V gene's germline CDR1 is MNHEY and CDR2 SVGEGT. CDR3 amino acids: CASSYSSLGQALNTEAFF. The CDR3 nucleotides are TGTGCCAGCAGTTACTCGTCTCTGGGACAGGCCTTGAACACTGAAGCTTTCTTT.

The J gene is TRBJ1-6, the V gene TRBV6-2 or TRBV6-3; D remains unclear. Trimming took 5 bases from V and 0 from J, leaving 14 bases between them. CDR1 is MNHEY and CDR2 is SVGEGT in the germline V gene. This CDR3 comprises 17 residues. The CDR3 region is CASSNGPGSSYNSPLHF. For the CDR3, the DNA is TGTGCCAGCAGTAATGGGCCCGGGAGCTCCTATAATTCACCCCTCCACTTT.

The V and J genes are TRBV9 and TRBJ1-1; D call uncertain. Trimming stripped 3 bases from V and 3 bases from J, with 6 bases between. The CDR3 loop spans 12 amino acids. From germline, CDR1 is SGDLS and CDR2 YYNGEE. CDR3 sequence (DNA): TGTGCCAGCAGCGGTACATACACTGAAGCTTTCTTT. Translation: CASSGTYTEAFF.

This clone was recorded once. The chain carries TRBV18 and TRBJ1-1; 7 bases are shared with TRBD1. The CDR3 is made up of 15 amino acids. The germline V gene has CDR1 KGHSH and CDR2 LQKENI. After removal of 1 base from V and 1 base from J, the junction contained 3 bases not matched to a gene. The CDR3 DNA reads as TGTGCCAGCTCACCACGGTCAGGGGGGAACACTGAAGCTTTCTTT. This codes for CASSPRSGGNTEAFF.

The CDR3 reads CASSFGTRGDTEAFF. The CDR3 DNA reads TGTGCCAGCAGTTTTGGCACAAGAGGAGACACTGAAGCTTTCTTT. This chain links TRBV28 with TRBJ1-1; D not certain. The CDR3 loop spans 15 amino acids. V was clipped by 3 bases and J by 3 bases, with 14 bases between them. The germline gives CDR1 MDHEN, CDR2 SYDVKM.

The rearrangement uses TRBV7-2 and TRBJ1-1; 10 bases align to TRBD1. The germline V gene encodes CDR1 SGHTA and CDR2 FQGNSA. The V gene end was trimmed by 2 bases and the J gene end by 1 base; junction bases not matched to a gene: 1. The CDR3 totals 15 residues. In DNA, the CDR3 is TGTGCCAGCAGCTTAAGGGACAGGGGGAACACTGAAGCTTTCTTT. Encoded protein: CASSLRDRGNTEAFF.

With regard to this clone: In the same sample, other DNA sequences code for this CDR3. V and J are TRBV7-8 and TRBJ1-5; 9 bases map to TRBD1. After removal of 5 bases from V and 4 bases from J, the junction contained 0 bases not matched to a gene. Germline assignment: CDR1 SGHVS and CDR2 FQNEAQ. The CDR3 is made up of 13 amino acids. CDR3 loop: CASSGTGNQPQHF. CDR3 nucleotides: TGTGCCAGCAGCGGGACAGGGAATCAGCCCCAGCATTTT.